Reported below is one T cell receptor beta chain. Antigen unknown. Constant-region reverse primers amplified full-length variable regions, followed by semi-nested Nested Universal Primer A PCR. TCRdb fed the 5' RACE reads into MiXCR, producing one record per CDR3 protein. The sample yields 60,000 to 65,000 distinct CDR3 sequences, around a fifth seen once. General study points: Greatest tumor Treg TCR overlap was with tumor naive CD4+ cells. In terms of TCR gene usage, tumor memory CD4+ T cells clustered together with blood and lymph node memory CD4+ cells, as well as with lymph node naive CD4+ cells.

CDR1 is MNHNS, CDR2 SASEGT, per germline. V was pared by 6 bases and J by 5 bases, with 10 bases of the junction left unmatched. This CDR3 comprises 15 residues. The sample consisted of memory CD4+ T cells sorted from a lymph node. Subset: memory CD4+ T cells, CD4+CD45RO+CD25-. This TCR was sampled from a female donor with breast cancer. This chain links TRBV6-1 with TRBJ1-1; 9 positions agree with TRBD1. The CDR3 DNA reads TGTGCCAGCAGCCCCGGGACAGGGCTAGAAACTGAAGCTTTCTTT. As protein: CASSPGTGLETEAFF.